This T cell receptor (beta chain) was retrieved from a study of CD8 T cells in Susac syndrome. Reverse transcription of about 0.5 to 1 ug RNA used random hexamers. Using its own MiXCR run on the immunoSEQ multiplex PCR reads, TCRdb lists one record per CDR3 protein. Altogether roughly 190,000 distinct CDR3 sequences are present, roughly 95% being singletons, with the ten largest covering 0.075% to 0.1%. Sequencing was performed on CD4+ T cells from PBMCs. The TCR sequence derives from a human donor with Susac syndrome.

CDR3 loop: CASSPASHEQYF. The CDR3 DNA follows: TGTGCCAGCTCACCAGCATCACACGAGCAGTACTTC. The chain employs TRBV18 and TRBJ2-7; no firm D call. The ends were cut back, 2 bases at V and 5 bases at J, with 7 bases in the middle. Germline CDR1 reads KGHSH; CDR2 reads LQKENI. This CDR3 has 12 amino acids.